The 19 T cell receptor beta chains listed next were all sequenced from one sample in a study of T cells in women clearing cervical HPV infection. Using immunoSEQ multiplex PCR, the repertoire was profiled, and TCRdb retains in-frame clones only, with some absent. Recorded for this sample: about 16,000 clones. Sequenced material: blood buffy coat. The receptor source for this set is a woman aged 18 to 75 with a cervical HPV16 infection that either progressed to CIN3+ or cleared (not recorded which).

Judged by frequency, this clone is medium-sized. CDR3 protein: CSAGGQGSYNEQFF. The CDR3 bases that were read are TGCAGTGCAGGAGGACAGGGGTCATACAATGAG. The chain links TRBV20-1 to TRBJ2-1, with TRBD1 matching over 9 bases. From the germline J gene comes the end of the CDR3, since the read stops 3 residues before it. CDR3 length: 14 amino acids. CDR1 is DFQATT, CDR2 SNEGSKA, per germline (reference sequence). Trimming cost V 6 bases and J 4 bases; bases outside gene matches: 7.

In regard to this clone: With the read ending 3 residues before the CDR3 end, the germline J gene is used to fill in that end. The chain carries TRBV11-3 and TRBJ1-1, with D unresolved. This CDR3 has 14 amino acids. Germline assignment: CDR1 SGHNT and CDR2 YENEEA. CDR3 residues: CASRAKELTGKAFF. The CDR3 bases that were read are TGTGCCAGCAGAGCTAAAGAGCTCACGGGGAAA.

CDR3 bases read: TGTGCCAGCAGCTTAGGGACAAACCAGGGC. Its protein is CASSLGTNQG. The whole CDR3 protein reads CASSLGTNQGYTF. J is TRBJ1-2 and V is TRBV7-2; possible D gene TRBD1, 5 bases. The read halts 3 residues ahead of the CDR3 end, with the missing end drawn from the germline J gene. CDR3 length equals 13 residues. Germline V lookup: CDR1 SGHTA, CDR2 FQGNSA.

For this clone: Read sequence stops 3 residues before the CDR3 end, and the germline J gene provides the missing end. The V and J genes are TRBV18 and TRBJ1-6; D unresolved. In germline, CDR1 is KGHSH, CDR2 LQKENI. The CDR3 runs to 14 residues. Trimming shortened V by 0 bases and J by 5 bases, and 5 bases separated the two germline ends. This CDR3 reads CASSPPQNNSPLHF. Partial CDR3 DNA: TGTGCCAGCTCACCACCCCAGAATAATTCACCC.

Details on this clone: Coverage ceases 3 residues before the CDR3 finishes, and the germline J gene fills in the end. The V and J genes are TRBV11-3 and TRBJ2-7; no definite D call. This CDR3 spans 12 amino acids. Looked up from germline, CDR1 is SGHNT and CDR2 is YENEEA. Trimming took 1 base from V and 4 from J, leaving 5 bases between them. This chain's CDR3 is CASSLVVYEQYF. The part of the CDR3 DNA that was read is TGTGCCAGCAGCTTAGTAGTTTACGAG. Combining the CDR3 with reference TRBV11-3 and TRBJ2-7 gives the whole variable domain EAGVVQSPRYKIIEKKQPVAFWCNPISGHNTLYWYLQNLGQGPELLIRYENEEAVDDSQLPKDRFSAERLKGVDSTLKIQPAELGDSAVYLCASSLVVYEQYFGPGTRLTVT.

A word on this clone: The sequenced fragment ends 3 residues before the CDR3 boundary, so the rest is inferred from the germline J gene. This chain links TRBV5-1 with TRBJ2-3; 11 nucleotides align to TRBD1. Germline trimming cut 5 bases from V and 2 bases from J; bases unmatched to any gene: 7. This CDR3 spans 16 amino acids. Germline V gives CDR1 SGHRS, CDR2 YFSETQ. The sequenced CDR3 bases are TGCGCCAGCAGTCCCGGGACAGGGGGTTTCACAGATACG. Amino acids: CASSPGTGGFTDT. The whole CDR3 reads CASSPGTGGFTDTQYF.

Note on this clone: Read sequence stops 3 residues before the CDR3 end, and the germline J gene provides the missing end. The V and J genes are TRBV29-1 and TRBJ1-5, with 9 bases fitting TRBD1. This CDR3 has 13 amino acids. The trim removed 4 bases at V and 7 bases at J, leaving 5 bases unmatched. Germline CDR1 is SQVTM and CDR2 is ANQGSEA. The CDR3 protein is CSVGDRVGQPQHF. CDR3 DNA (partial): TGCAGCGTTGGGGACAGGGTGGGCCAGCCC.

Remarks on this clone: The read finishes 3 residues shy of the CDR3 end, and the germline J gene is used to complete it. The chain combines TRBV29-1 with TRBJ1-2, with D possibly matching TRBD1 (5 bases). CDR1 and CDR2 (germline): SQVTM, ANQGSEA. Trimming shortened V by 3 bases and J by 6 bases, and 8 bases separated the two germline ends. The CDR3 extends over 11 amino acids. The CDR3 bases that were read are TGCAGCGTTGAGCCCAGGGATGGC. Translating it yields CSVEPRDG. The entire CDR3 protein is CSVEPRDGYTF.

Notes on this clone: The read terminates 3 residues before the CDR3 end, so the remaining end is supplied by the germline J gene. The chain has TRBV6-2 or TRBV6-3 and TRBJ2-6; D ambiguous. The germline CDR1 and CDR2 sequences are MNHEY and SVGEGT. There are 12 residues in the CDR3. The sequenced CDR3 bases are TGTGCCAGCAGTCCCACGACATCTCTC. It specifies CASSPTTSL. The full CDR3 protein is CASSPTTSLLTF.

A remark on this clone: With the read ending 3 residues before the CDR3 end, the germline J gene is used to fill in that end. The chain is built from TRBV20-1 and TRBJ2-7; TRBD2 matches at 8 bases. V lost 6 bases to trimming and J lost 3 bases; unmatched junction nucleotides: 7. Per germline, CDR1 DFQATT and CDR2 SNEGSKA (reference sequence). The CDR3 contains 13 residues. CDR3 sequence: CSAPGGRLYEQYF. Incomplete CDR3 DNA: TGCAGTGCCCCGGGGGGGAGACTCTACGAG.

Details on this clone: The read finishes 3 residues shy of the CDR3 end, and the germline J gene is used to complete it. The rearrangement joins TRBV7-7 to TRBJ2-1; 8 bases are a match to TRBD2. Trimming removed 5 bases from V and 4 bases from J; junction bases left unmatched: 7. CDR1 is SSHAT, CDR2 FNYEAQ, per germline (reference sequence). CDR3 length: 15 residues. CDR3 DNA (partial): TGTGCCAGCAGCCAAATTCCTAGCGGGTACAATGAG. Translation gives CASSQIPSGYNE. The whole CDR3 reads CASSQIPSGYNEQFF.

The sequenced CDR3 bases are TGTGCCAGCAGCTTAGGGGCCAGGGACACAGATACG. This translates into CASSLGARDTDT. The full CDR3 is CASSLGARDTDTQYF. The rearrangement uses TRBV7-2 and TRBJ2-3, with D tentatively TRBD1 (5 bases). The read finishes 3 residues shy of the CDR3 end, and the germline J gene is used to complete it. The germline V gene encodes CDR1 SGHTA and CDR2 FQGNSA. V lost 1 base, J lost 2 bases, and 10 bases lay in between. CDR3 length: 15 amino acids. The full variable domain, in which reference TRBV7-2 and TRBJ2-3 provide the parts outside the CDR3, is GAGVSQSPSNKVTEKGKDVELRCDPISGHTALYWYRQSLGQGLEFLIYFQGNSAPDKSGLPSDRFSAERTGGSVSTLTIQRTQQEDSAVYLCASSLGARDTDTQYFGPGTRLTVL.

In the case of this clone: The read gets to within 3 residues of the CDR3 end, and the germline J gene fills in the rest. The rearrangement uses TRBV20-1 and TRBJ2-2; 9 bases match TRBD2. CDR3 size: 15 residues. J was trimmed by 5 bases and V by 0 bases; bases with no gene match: 4. CDR1 is DFQATT and CDR2 is SNEGSKA in the germline V gene (reference sequence). This CDR3 is CSARDMRGGTGELFF. The CDR3 bases that were read are TGCAGTGCTAGAGATATGCGGGGGGGGACCGGGGAG.

The CDR3 protein is CSATSGGDNEQFF. CDR3 DNA (partial): TGCAGTGCTACCTCTGGAGGGGACAATGAG. This chain links TRBV20-1 with TRBJ2-1; possible D gene TRBD2, 6 bases. The read finishes 3 residues shy of the CDR3 end, and the germline J gene is used to complete it. CDR3 length: 13 residues. Trimming stripped 4 bases from V and 5 bases from J, with 12 bases between. From germline, CDR1 is DFQATT and CDR2 SNEGSKA (reference sequence).

Notes on this clone: The sequenced fragment ends 3 residues before the CDR3 boundary, so the rest is inferred from the germline J gene. This chain links TRBV28 with TRBJ1-2, with D possibly being TRBD1 (5 bases). Germline CDR1 MDHEN, CDR2 SYDVKM. V was cut by 3 bases and J by 4 bases, with 9 bases left in between. The CDR3 runs to 13 residues. Incomplete CDR3 DNA: TGTGCCAGCAGTTTGGTGGGGGGCTATGGC. Translation gives CASSLVGGYG. The full CDR3 sequence reads CASSLVGGYGYTF.

Points on this clone: The read ends 3 residues shy of where the CDR3 ends; the end is completed using the germline J gene. The chain uses TRBV7-9 and TRBJ1-1; D might be TRBD1 (6 bases). Deletions cut 6 bases from V and 4 bases from J, with 15 bases between. The V gene's germline CDR1 is SEHNR and CDR2 FQNEAQ (reference sequence). The CDR3 is made up of 14 amino acids. The DNA read from the CDR3 is TGTGCCAGCAGACCCCTCCAGGGGCCCACTGAA. Translated, it gives CASRPLQGPTE. The full CDR3 sequence reads CASRPLQGPTEAFF.

Points on this clone: The CDR3 extends 3 residues past the end of the read, so its final part is completed from the germline J gene. The chain couples TRBV7-2 to TRBJ1-2, with 7 bases that match TRBD1. This CDR3 comprises 15 residues. Germline V gives CDR1 SGHTA, CDR2 FQGNSA. The CDR3 is CASSATGFWYNDYTF. Partial CDR3 DNA: TGTGCCAGCAGCGCGACAGGGTTTTGGTACAATGAC.

Concerning this clone: The read ends 3 residues shy of where the CDR3 ends; the end is completed using the germline J gene. The chain has TRBV19 and TRBJ2-2; D possibly corresponds to TRBD2 (6 bases). V was cut by 5 bases and J by 4 bases, with 14 bases left in between. Germline V CDR1 and CDR2: LNHDA, SQIVND (reference sequence). The CDR3 loop spans 15 amino acids. Partial CDR3 DNA: TGTGCCAGTAGTCTTGAGGGACTTCTCACCGGGGAG. The encoded protein is CASSLEGLLTGE. The whole CDR3 region reads CASSLEGLLTGELFF.

Its frequency marks this clone as medium-sized. The DNA ends 3 residues before the CDR3 does, and the rest of the CDR3 is filled in from the germline J gene. The gene calls are TRBV7-3 and TRBJ2-1, with 9 bases identical to TRBD2. The CDR3 is 15 residues long. From germline, CDR1 is SGHTA and CDR2 FQGTGA. The ends lost 5 bases at V and 7 bases at J; junction bases unmatched: 9. The CDR3 DNA, read in part, is TGTGCCAGCAGCCCCCTGGGTAGCGGGGGAAATGAG. The encoded protein is CASSPLGSGGNE. The full CDR3 protein reads CASSPLGSGGNEQFF.